The rows below give T cell receptor beta chains drawn from one sample of a study of T cells in Graves' hyperthyroidism and ophthalmopathy. TCRdb re-derived calls from the multiplex PCR reads in MiXCR, one entry per CDR3 protein. The table includes 560,000 or so distinct CDR3 sequences, about 20% detected once. The sample consisted of blood. All receptors derive from a middle-aged man with Graves' ophthalmopathy. Both conserved end residues are part of each CDR3. D genes are given only for firm matches. Where a row states a size, it is once, few, many or the class of an expanded clone; other rows omit it.

d_call,clone_size,j_call,v_call,cdr3_nt,cdr3_aa
NA,few,TRBJ2-2,TRBV7-8,TGTGCCAGCAGCTTAGCGCCCCTAGGCGGGACCGGGGAGCTGTTTTTT,CASSLAPLGGTGELFF
NA,NA,TRBJ2-5,TRBV20-1,TGCAGTGCTAGCGAGGGGGTTCAAGAGACCCAGTACTTC,CSASEGVQETQYF
NA,NA,TRBJ2-7,TRBV12-3/TRBV12-4,TGTGCCAGCAGCCACATTGGGGTCTTTATTTACGAGCAGTACTTC,CASSHIGVFIYEQYF
NA,NA,TRBJ1-5,TRBV6-5,TGTGCCAGCAGTTACAGTAGGTATAGCAATCAGCCCCAGCATTTT,CASSYSRYSNQPQHF
TRBD1,many,TRBJ2-2,TRBV7-9,TGTGCCAGCAGCTCAGGTTCCGGGACAGGGAACACCGGGGAGCTGTTTTTT,CASSSGSGTGNTGELFF
TRBD2,NA,TRBJ2-2,TRBV27,TGTGCCAGCAGTTTTCGTTCGGGCACTCCAGGGAGGGCCGGGGAGCTGTTTTTT,CASSFRSGTPGRAGELFF
NA,many,TRBJ1-5,TRBV20-1,TGCAGTGCTACCTCTCAGGGGAATCAGCCCCAGCATTTT,CSATSQGNQPQHF
NA,many,TRBJ1-1,TRBV11-2,TGTGCCAGCAGCTTATTCACGATAGGGATGAACACTGAAGCTTTCTTT,CASSLFTIGMNTEAFF
TRBD1,few,TRBJ2-3,TRBV29-1,TGCAGCGGGAAACCGACAGGGCGGACAGATACGCAGTATTTT,CSGKPTGRTDTQYF
NA,many,TRBJ2-5,TRBV20-1,TGCAGTGCTAGACCCGGACAGAAAGAGACCCAGTACTTC,CSARPGQKETQYF
NA,NA,TRBJ2-3,TRBV7-2,TGTGCCAGCAGCATCACTAGCCTCAGCACAGATACGCAGTATTTT,CASSITSLSTDTQYF
NA,NA,TRBJ2-7,TRBV19,TGTGCCAGTAGTAAGGACCGACAAGCTACCTACGAGCAGTACTTC,CASSKDRQATYEQYF
NA,many,TRBJ2-3,TRBV27,TGTGCCAGCAGTTCCCTGGACAACCCGGGCACAGATACGCAGTATTTT,CASSSLDNPGTDTQYF
NA,many,TRBJ2-3,TRBV7-9,TGTGCCAGCAGCTTAGGTGTATCAGGGCGCACAGATACGCAGTATTTT,CASSLGVSGRTDTQYF
TRBD1,NA,TRBJ2-3,TRBV30,TGTGCCTGGACCCCCCGGGACAGGGGCACAGATACGCAGTATTTT,CAWTPRDRGTDTQYF
TRBD2,NA,TRBJ2-7,TRBV3-1,TGTGCCAGCAGCCGCTTTACTAGCGGGAGGGCCTACGAGCAGTACTTC,CASSRFTSGRAYEQYF
TRBD2,NA,TRBJ2-3,TRBV24-1,TGTGCCACCAGTGATCCCAGCAGGGAGGGCCGGGGCACAGATACGCAGTATTTT,CATSDPSREGRGTDTQYF
NA,few,TRBJ2-3,TRBV6-1,TGTGCCAGCAGCCCAGAAGGGTATACGCAGTATTTT,CASSPEGYTQYF
TRBD1,many,TRBJ1-5,TRBV6-1,TGTGCCAGCAGAACCGGGACAGGGGGGGGAAGCAATCAGCCCCAGCATTTT,CASRTGTGGGSNQPQHF
TRBD2,NA,TRBJ2-1,TRBV24-1,TGTGCCACCAGTGAACGACTAGCGGGAGGGCCTAACAATGAGCAGTTCTTC,CATSERLAGGPNNEQFF
TRBD1,many,TRBJ2-4,TRBV28,TGTGCCAGCGGACCGGGACAGGCTTATCTAGCCAAAAACATTCAGTACTTC,CASGPGQAYLAKNIQYF
NA,many,TRBJ1-1,TRBV3-1,TGTGCCAGCAGCCAAGAGAACCGGGACCCTGAAGCTTTCTTT,CASSQENRDPEAFF
TRBD2,NA,TRBJ2-2,TRBV15,TGTGCCACCAGCGGAGATCGACGACTAGCGGGGGGTTCCGGGGAGCTGTTTTTT,CATSGDRRLAGGSGELFF
NA,many,TRBJ2-2,TRBV18,TGTGCCAGCTCTAGTTGGGATCGGAACACCGGGGAGCTGTTTTTT,CASSSWDRNTGELFF
NA,NA,TRBJ2-2,TRBV12-3/TRBV12-4,TGTGCCAGCAGTCCCTGGACTTCGGGGGCCGGGGAGCTGTTTTTT,CASSPWTSGAGELFF
NA,many,TRBJ2-1,TRBV9,TGTGCCAGCAGCGACTCTCGGAATGAGCAGTTCTTC,CASSDSRNEQFF
NA,NA,TRBJ2-1,TRBV29-1,TGCAGCGTTGAAGAGGTGGGCCGGCGCACGGGTGAGCAGTTCTTC,CSVEEVGRRTGEQFF
TRBD1,NA,TRBJ2-5,TRBV11-2,TGTGCCAGCAGCTTAAGGACAGGGGGCTACCAAGAGACCCAGTACTTC,CASSLRTGGYQETQYF
TRBD1,NA,TRBJ2-2,TRBV10-2,TGCGCCAGCAGTGAGTCGGGACAGGGAGGAACCGGGGAGCTGTTTTTT,CASSESGQGGTGELFF
NA,NA,TRBJ1-4,TRBV7-9,TGTGCCAGCAGCTTCGGACAGATCCCAGAAAAACTGTTTTTT,CASSFGQIPEKLFF
TRBD1,NA,TRBJ1-2,TRBV5-1,TGCGCCAGCAGCCAAGGACAGGGTGCTAACTATGGCTACACCTTC,CASSQGQGANYGYTF
NA,NA,TRBJ1-4,TRBV5-1,TGCGCCAGCAGCTTGGGGGGGTCCGGTGAAAAACTGTTTTTT,CASSLGGSGEKLFF
NA,NA,TRBJ2-7,TRBV5-1,TGCGCCAGCAGCCGCTTAGCGGCCACCTCCTACGAGCAGTACTTC,CASSRLAATSYEQYF
TRBD1,few,TRBJ1-5,TRBV28,TGTGCCAGCAGTCCACGACAGGGGGAAAATCAGCCCCAGCATTTT,CASSPRQGENQPQHF
NA,few,TRBJ2-5,TRBV20-1,TGCAGTGCTCAAGAGAGGGTGACCCAGTACTTC,CSAQERVTQYF
NA,many,TRBJ1-2,TRBV3-1,TGTGCCAGCAGCCAAGATACGGCAGTCTATGGCTACACCTTC,CASSQDTAVYGYTF
TRBD1,NA,TRBJ2-3,TRBV28,TGTGCCAGCGGGACAGGGAGGTATTTT,CASGTGRYF
NA,NA,TRBJ1-2,TRBV19,TGTGCCAGTAGTAGCGGGGGCAGGGCTAACTATGGCTACACCTTC,CASSSGGRANYGYTF
TRBD1,few,TRBJ1-2,TRBV4-1,TGCGCCAGCAGCCAGGTAGGACAGGCCAACTATGGCTACACCTTC,CASSQVGQANYGYTF
NA,medium-sized,TRBJ2-7,TRBV28,TGTGCCAGCACCGCACCCGGGACGAGCGCCCTATACGAGCAGTACTTC,CASTAPGTSALYEQYF
TRBD1,many,TRBJ2-2,TRBV5-1,TGCGCCAGCAGCGCGAGACAGGGAAGAGGCGGGGAGCTGTTTTTT,CASSARQGRGGELFF
NA,many,TRBJ1-1,TRBV11-2,TGTGCCAGCAGCTTTCCACAGGGAGGTTACACTGAAGCTTTCTTT,CASSFPQGGYTEAFF
NA,few,TRBJ1-2,TRBV6-1,TGTGCCAGCAGAACCGGGCCCCCTCAGGGCTATGGCTACACCTTC,CASRTGPPQGYGYTF
NA,NA,TRBJ2-6,TRBV7-3,TGTGCCAGCCGCTCTGGGGCCAACGTCCTGACTTTC,CASRSGANVLTF
NA,many,TRBJ2-7,TRBV20-1,TGCAGTGTGAAGATAGGACCAGACTACGAGCAGTACTTC,CSVKIGPDYEQYF
NA,NA,TRBJ2-7,TRBV7-8,TGTGCCAGCAGCTCCACACTTAACTACGAGCAGTACTTC,CASSSTLNYEQYF
NA,many,TRBJ1-1,TRBV3-1,TGTGCCAGCAGCCAAGGAGGAGGAGGGGTCGCCACTGAAGCTTTCTTT,CASSQGGGGVATEAFF
TRBD1,many,TRBJ2-3,TRBV2,TGTGCCAGCAGTTTGGGGCAGGGGGCAGATACGCAGTATTTT,CASSLGQGADTQYF
NA,NA,TRBJ2-3,TRBV20-1,TGCAGTGCTAGAGATGGCGACGGCCCACCACGGGGGCCGCAGTATTTT,CSARDGDGPPRGPQYF
TRBD1,many,TRBJ2-7,TRBV3-1,TGTGCCAGCAGCCATCTGGACAGGGCCCACGAGCAGTACTTC,CASSHLDRAHEQYF
TRBD1,many,TRBJ2-7,TRBV7-9,TGTGCCAGCAGCCCCGACCTGGGACAGGGACCCTACGAGCAGTACTTC,CASSPDLGQGPYEQYF
NA,NA,TRBJ2-5,TRBV5-6,TGTGCCAGCAGCTTGAGGACTACTCATCAGGAGACCCAGTACTTC,CASSLRTTHQETQYF
NA,many,TRBJ1-4,TRBV11-2,TGTGCCAGCAGCTTAGAGGAGTCAGGTCGCAATGAAAAACTGTTTTTT,CASSLEESGRNEKLFF
NA,many,TRBJ2-1,TRBV6-1,TGTGCCAGCAGTTACGCGTCGGGGTCCTACAATGAGCAGTTCTTC,CASSYASGSYNEQFF
TRBD2,NA,TRBJ2-1,TRBV25-1,TGTGCCAGCAGTGAAGGGGCGGGGGGGCATCACAATGAGCAGTTCTTC,CASSEGAGGHHNEQFF